This T cell receptor (beta chain) was documented in a study of blood T cells in healthy people across ages. Study outcomes and limitations: Roughly linear declines in TCR beta diversity per million T cells occurred with age. In these data, TCR beta diversity tracked strongly with naive T cell percentage.

To note about this clonotype: Its target is unknown.

It was with a sample-barcoded 5' primer and a J-beta primer mix that a second PCR of about 6 to 12 cycles was run. One entry per CDR3 protein results from TCRdb running MiXCR on the 5' RACE reads. The sample includes 730,000 or so distinct CDR3 sequences, approximately 40% of them seen just once. V lost 5 bases to trimming and J lost 1 base, with 11 bases between them. Germline V gives CDR1 MNHEY, CDR2 SVGEGT. The CDR3 is 14 amino acids. The source is an elderly man in good health. Sequencing was done on a sample of blood. The V call is TRBV6-2 or TRBV6-3, the J call TRBJ1-1, with D uncertain. The CDR3 region has the DNA TGTGCCAGCAGTCCGGACGGAGCGAACACTGAAGCTTTCTTT. Protein sequence: CASSPDGANTEAFF.